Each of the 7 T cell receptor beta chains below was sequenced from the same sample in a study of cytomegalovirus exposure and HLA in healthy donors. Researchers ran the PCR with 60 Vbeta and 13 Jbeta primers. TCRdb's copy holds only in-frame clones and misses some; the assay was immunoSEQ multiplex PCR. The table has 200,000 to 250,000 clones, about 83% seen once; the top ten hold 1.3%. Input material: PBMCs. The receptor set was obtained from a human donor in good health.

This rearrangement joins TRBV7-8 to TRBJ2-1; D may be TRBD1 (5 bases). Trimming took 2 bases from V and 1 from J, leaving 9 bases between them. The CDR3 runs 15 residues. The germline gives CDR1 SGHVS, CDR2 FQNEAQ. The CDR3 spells CASSLLRGSYNEQFF. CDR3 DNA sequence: TGTGCCAGCAGCTTATTAAGGGGTTCCTACAATGAGCAGTTCTTC.

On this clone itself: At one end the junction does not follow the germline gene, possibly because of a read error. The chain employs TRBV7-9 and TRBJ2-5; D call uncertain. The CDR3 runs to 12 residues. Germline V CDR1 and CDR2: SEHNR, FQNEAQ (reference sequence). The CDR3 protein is CSSSTREETQYF. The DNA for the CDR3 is TGTTCCAGCAGCACCCGCGAGGAGACCCAGTACTTC.

CDR3 in amino acids: CASRVNGGNEQFF. In DNA, the CDR3 is TGTGCCAGCAGGGTCAATGGGGGGAATGAGCAGTTCTTC. The chain joins TRBV11-1 to TRBJ2-1; perhaps TRBD2 as D (6 bases). Germline lookup yields CDR1 SGHAT and CDR2 FQDESV (reference sequence). The CDR3 runs to 13 residues. V dropped 6 bases and J dropped 7 bases, with 13 bases sitting between them.

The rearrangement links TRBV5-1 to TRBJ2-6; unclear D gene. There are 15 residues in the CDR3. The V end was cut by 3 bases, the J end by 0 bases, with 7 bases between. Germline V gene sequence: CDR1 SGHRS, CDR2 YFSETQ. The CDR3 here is CASSYSLSGANVLTF. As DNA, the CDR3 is TGCGCCAGCAGCTACAGCCTCTCTGGGGCCAACGTCCTGACTTTC.

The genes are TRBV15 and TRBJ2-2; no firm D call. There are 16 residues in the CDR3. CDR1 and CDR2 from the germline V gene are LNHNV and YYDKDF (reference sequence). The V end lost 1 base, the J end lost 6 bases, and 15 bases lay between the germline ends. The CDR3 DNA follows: TGTGCCACCAGCAGAGGCGATTACGAGATCCCCGGGGAGCTGTTTTTT. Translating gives CATSRGDYEIPGELFF.

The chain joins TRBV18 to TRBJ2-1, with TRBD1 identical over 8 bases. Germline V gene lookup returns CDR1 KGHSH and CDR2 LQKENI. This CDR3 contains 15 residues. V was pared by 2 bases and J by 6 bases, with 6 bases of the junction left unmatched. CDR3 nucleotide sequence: TGTGCCAGCTCACCAACCCAGGGGGCGCCCAATGAGCAGTTCTTC. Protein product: CASSPTQGAPNEQFF.

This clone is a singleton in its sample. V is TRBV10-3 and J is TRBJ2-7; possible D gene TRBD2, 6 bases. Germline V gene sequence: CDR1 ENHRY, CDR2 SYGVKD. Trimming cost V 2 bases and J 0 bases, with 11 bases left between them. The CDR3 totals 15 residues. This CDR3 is CAISEARDLSYEQYF. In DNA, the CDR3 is TGTGCCATCAGTGAGGCGCGGGATCTCTCCTACGAGCAGTACTTC.